This passage covers 24 T cell receptor beta chains from one sample sequenced in a study of CD8 T cells in ankylosing spondylitis (dated 2017 in TCRdb). Overall study outcomes, separate from this receptor: A TCR beta motif of several highly homologous amino acid variants appeared characteristic of blood from ankylosing spondylitis patients.

The receptor library was made with 5' RACE. The reads were generated on an Illumina HiSeq 2500. The raw public reads went through TCRdb reprocessing: fastp at Q25, MiXCR clone calling, in-frame beta chains kept. Each CDR3 protein appears once, grouped with its most common genes and DNA. The sample records approximately 550,000 distinct CDR3 sequences, more than 9.5% of which are singletons. Together, the top ten hold around 6.8% of the sample. Their cognate antigens are unknown. The specimen was blood, either unsorted or a sorted T cell fraction (not recorded which). All receptors derive from a male donor with ankylosing spondylitis.

The rearrangement joins TRBV24-1 to TRBJ2-2, with TRBD1 matching 9 bases. Germline V gives CDR1 KGHDR, CDR2 SFDVKD. V shed 4 bases, J shed 1 base, and the junction held 0 bases outside the gene matches. The CDR3 covers 15 residues. This CDR3 is CATSETGGNTGELFF. The CDR3 nucleotides are TGTGCCACCAGTGAGACAGGGGGGAACACCGGGGAGCTGTTTTTT.

This clonotype was recorded a few times. V and J are TRBV12-3 or TRBV12-4 and TRBJ2-5; TRBD1 is a possible D gene (6 bases). The CDR3 totals 14 residues. V was cut by 5 bases and J by 2 bases, with 12 bases left in between. The CDR3 loop reads CASSPQTGQETQYF. CDR3 DNA sequence: TGTGCCAGCAGTCCCCAGACAGGACAAGAGACCCAGTACTTC.

This clonotype was counted many times. The chain couples TRBV3-1 to TRBJ2-3; the D is unclear. This CDR3 contains 14 residues. V dropped 4 bases and J dropped 1 base, with 9 bases sitting between them. CDR1 is LGHDT, CDR2 YNNKEL, per germline (reference sequence). Here the CDR3 reads CASSPEDGTDTQYF. CDR3 nucleotides: TGTGCCAGCAGCCCTGAAGATGGCACAGATACGCAGTATTTT.

The chain carries TRBV5-3 and TRBJ1-1; D remains ambiguous. TRBV5-3 is assigned to the ORF class and has an uncertain function. The CDR3 has 11 residues. Trimming cost V 4 bases and J 2 bases, with 3 bases left between them. The CDR3 bases are TGTGCCAGAAGCGTCAACACTGAAGCTTTCTTT. It yields the protein CARSVNTEAFF.

In its sample, this clonotype was seen a few times. V is TRBV21-1 and J is TRBJ2-2; the table's TRBD2 call for D was not verified on the DNA. TRBV21-1 is annotated as a pseudogene. The CDR3 is 16 amino acids. The CDR3 nucleotides are TGTGCCAGCAGCAAAGCGGGCGGGATCGACACCGGGGAGCTGTTTTTT. It is translated as CASSKAGGIDTGELFF.

The V and J genes are TRBV15 and TRBJ2-7; weak D call: TRBD2 (6 bases). Per the germline V gene, CDR1 is LNHNV and CDR2 is YYDKDF (reference sequence). Trimming took 1 base from V and 6 from J, leaving 16 bases between them. The CDR3 is 15 residues long. The chain's CDR3 is CATSRVGGVGGEQYF. The CDR3, as DNA: TGTGCCACCAGCAGAGTTGGGGGAGTGGGAGGCGAGCAGTACTTC.

This clonotype was seen a few times. This chain uses TRBV7-2 with TRBJ2-1; 10 bases are a match to TRBD2. CDR3 size: 14 residues. V dropped 2 bases and J dropped 9; count of bases not matched to a gene: 4. Germline values: CDR1 SGHTA, CDR2 FQGNSA. CDR3 DNA sequence: TGTGCCAGCAGCTTAAGCGGGAGGGCCGTTGAGCAGTTCTTC. Protein sequence: CASSLSGRAVEQFF.

This clonotype has just a few counts. The chain has TRBV5-1 and TRBJ1-4, with no clear D. From germline, CDR1 is SGHRS and CDR2 YFSETQ. The V gene lost 1 base and the J gene lost 5 bases, with 9 bases spanning the gap. The CDR3 covers 14 residues. CDR3 amino acids: CASSLQAVNEKLFF. DNA of the CDR3: TGCGCCAGCAGCTTGCAGGCGGTGAATGAAAAACTGTTTTTT.

This clonotype was observed a few times. V usage is TRBV20-1 and J usage is TRBJ2-1; D is ambiguous. The CDR3 is 15 residues long. Deletions cut 0 bases from V and 9 bases from J, with 18 bases between. Germline loops: CDR1 DFQATT, CDR2 SNEGSKA (reference sequence). The CDR3 region has the DNA TGCAGTGCTAGAGATGGTCTCAGTTTTTTTGGTGAGCAGTTCTTC. Its translation: CSARDGLSFFGEQFF.

This clonotype was recorded a few times. The chain couples TRBV20-1 to TRBJ2-3, with TRBD2 identical over 11 bases. Trimming at V came to 2 bases and at J to 4 bases, leaving 2 bases not matched to a gene. CDR3 size: 14 residues. From germline, CDR1 is DFQATT and CDR2 SNEGSKA (reference sequence). Here the CDR3 reads CSARLAGGPDTQYF. Here the CDR3 DNA reads TGCAGTGCTAGACTAGCGGGAGGACCAGATACGCAGTATTTT.

The J gene is TRBJ2-3, the V gene TRBV2, with 7 bases lining up with TRBD1. The CDR3 contains 16 residues. With V trimmed by 6 bases and J by 0 bases, 9 bases remained unmatched. Germline CDR1 is SNHLY and CDR2 is FYNNEI. The CDR3 coding sequence is TGTGCCAGCAGCCTGGACAGGCCCCTTAGCACAGATACGCAGTATTTT. Encoded protein: CASSLDRPLSTDTQYF. Combining the CDR3 with reference TRBV2 and TRBJ2-3 gives the whole variable domain EPEVTQTPSHQVTQMGQEVILRCVPISNHLYFYWYRQILGQKVEFLVSFYNNEISEKSEIFDDQFSVERPDGSNFTLKIRSTKLEDSAMYFCASSLDRPLSTDTQYFGPGTRLTVL.

V and J are TRBV5-1 and TRBJ2-2; the D is unclear. This CDR3 region has 14 residues. The germline V and J ends were trimmed by 0 bases and 4 bases, with 7 bases remaining between them. Looked up from germline, CDR1 is SGHRS and CDR2 is YFSETQ. CDR3 coding DNA: TGCGCCAGCAGCTTGGCCATCCTCACCGGGGAGCTGTTTTTT. It specifies CASSLAILTGELFF.

CDR3 sequence reads: CASSRWGADTQYF. In DNA form, the CDR3 reads TGCGCCAGCTCCCGTTGGGGGGCAGATACGCAGTATTTT. The chain carries TRBV5-1 and TRBJ2-3; TRBD2 might be the D (6 bases). With 7 bases removed from V and 4 bases from J, the gap between germline ends came to 13 bases. Looked up from germline, CDR1 is SGHRS and CDR2 is YFSETQ. The CDR3 runs to 13 residues. Drawing the rest from reference TRBV5-1 and TRBJ2-3, the complete variable domain is KAGVTQTPRYLIKTRGQQVTLSCSPISGHRSVSWYQQTPGQGLQFLFEYFSETQRNKGNFPGRFSGRQFSNSRSEMNVSTLELGDSALYLCASSRWGADTQYFGPGTRLTVL.

Comments on this clonotype: At one end the junction does not follow the germline gene, possibly because of a read error. This chain connects TRBV11-2 to TRBJ2-2; weak D call: TRBD2 (6 bases). The germline V gene encodes CDR1 SGHAT and CDR2 FQNNGV. The CDR3 totals 13 residues. The CDR3 DNA is TGTGCCAACAGCTGGGCCGGGGGCGGGGAGCTGTTTTTT. Translation gives CANSWAGGGELFF.

This clonotype was observed a few times. This sequence joins TRBV2 and TRBJ2-7; 8 bases line up with TRBD1. V shed 4 bases, J shed 4 bases, and the junction held 6 bases outside the gene matches. From germline, CDR1 is SNHLY and CDR2 FYNNEI. The CDR3 has 14 residues. CDR3 region: CASSVGQDFYEQYV. In DNA, the CDR3 is TGTGCCAGCAGTGTGGGACAGGACTTTTACGAGCAGTACGTC.

The V and J genes are TRBV5-1 and TRBJ1-1, with 7 bases that match TRBD1. CDR3 length equals 14 residues. Germline V CDR1 and CDR2: SGHRS, YFSETQ. Trimming cost V 4 bases and J 5 bases; bases outside gene matches: 8. The CDR3 DNA sequence: TGCGCCAGCAGCCACCAGGGGGGGAATACTGAAGCTTTCTTT. Its protein is CASSHQGGNTEAFF.

The V gene is TRBV5-4, the J gene TRBJ2-4; D perhaps matches TRBD1 (6 bases). The V gene's germline CDR1 is SGHNT and CDR2 YYREEE (reference sequence). The CDR3 is made up of 19 amino acids. The V gene lost 2 bases and the J gene lost 3 bases, with 24 bases spanning the gap. As DNA, the CDR3 is TGTGCCAGCAGCTTCTCCCCCGTGACCTTGGGGGACAACAAAAACATTCAGTACTTC. Translating gives CASSFSPVTLGDNKNIQYF.

This clonotype was detected only a few times. The chain carries TRBV19 and TRBJ2-7; D remains ambiguous. Per germline, CDR1 LNHDA and CDR2 SQIVND (reference sequence). V lost 1 base, J lost 1 base, and 5 bases lay in between. The CDR3 runs 13 residues. CDR3 bases: TGTGCCAGTAGTATAGGGGGTTCCTACGAGCAGTACTTC. It codes for CASSIGGSYEQYF.

This clonotype was seen only a few times. The genes are TRBV20-1 and TRBJ2-1; D uncertain. Looked up from germline, CDR1 is DFQATT and CDR2 is SNEGSKA (reference sequence). V lost 6 bases and J lost 6, with 21 bases in between. The CDR3 is 15 residues long. The CDR3 DNA reads TGCAGTGCCACTTCGACGCGAATGCTGGGCAATGAGCAGTTCTTC. It yields the protein CSATSTRMLGNEQFF.

The chain joins TRBV20-1 to TRBJ2-1; the D gene is possibly TRBD2 (6 bases). V was clipped by 4 bases and J by 3 bases, with 13 bases between them. CDR1 is DFQATT, CDR2 SNEGSKA, per germline (reference sequence). The CDR3 sequence is 14 residues long. CDR3 DNA: TGCAGTGCTAAGTCCGAGCGGGTCTACAATGAGCAGTTCTTC. It encodes CSAKSERVYNEQFF.

The V call is TRBV7-9, the J call TRBJ1-1; D uncertain. The CDR3 contains 15 residues. Germline CDR1 SEHNR, CDR2 FQNEAQ (reference sequence). V was shortened by 11 bases and J by 0 bases, with 19 bases between the two germline ends. CDR3 protein: CALNQREVMNTEAFF. CDR3 bases: TGTGCCCTTAACCAGAGGGAGGTTATGAACACTGAAGCTTTCTTT.

The table lists this clonotype with many counts. The CDR3 nucleotides read TGTGCCAACTTACTAGCGGGAAGCGATGAGCAGTTCTTC. It encodes CANLLAGSDEQFF. The J gene is TRBJ2-1, the V gene TRBV12-3 or TRBV12-4; TRBD2 matches at 10 bases. Losses at the gene ends were 10 bases for V and 8 bases for J; bases not matched to a gene: 8. The CDR3 totals 13 residues.

The chain joins TRBV5-1 to TRBJ1-2; 9 bases map to TRBD1. The CDR3 consists of 14 residues. Germline assignment: CDR1 SGHRS and CDR2 YFSETQ. V lost 6 bases, J lost 4 bases, and 7 bases stayed unmatched. CDR3 region: CASTMTGGPYGYTF. In DNA, the CDR3 is TGCGCCAGCACCATGACAGGGGGGCCCTATGGCTACACCTTC.

This clonotype has only a few counts. The chain employs TRBV3-1 and TRBJ2-1; the D gene is possibly TRBD1 (6 bases). The V end was cut by 2 bases, the J end by 2 bases, with 10 bases between. Germline CDR1 is LGHDT and CDR2 is YNNKEL (reference sequence). The CDR3 extends over 15 amino acids. The CDR3 loop reads CASSQTGKAYNEQFF. The CDR3 nucleotides are TGTGCCAGCAGCCAAACAGGGAAAGCCTACAATGAGCAGTTCTTC.